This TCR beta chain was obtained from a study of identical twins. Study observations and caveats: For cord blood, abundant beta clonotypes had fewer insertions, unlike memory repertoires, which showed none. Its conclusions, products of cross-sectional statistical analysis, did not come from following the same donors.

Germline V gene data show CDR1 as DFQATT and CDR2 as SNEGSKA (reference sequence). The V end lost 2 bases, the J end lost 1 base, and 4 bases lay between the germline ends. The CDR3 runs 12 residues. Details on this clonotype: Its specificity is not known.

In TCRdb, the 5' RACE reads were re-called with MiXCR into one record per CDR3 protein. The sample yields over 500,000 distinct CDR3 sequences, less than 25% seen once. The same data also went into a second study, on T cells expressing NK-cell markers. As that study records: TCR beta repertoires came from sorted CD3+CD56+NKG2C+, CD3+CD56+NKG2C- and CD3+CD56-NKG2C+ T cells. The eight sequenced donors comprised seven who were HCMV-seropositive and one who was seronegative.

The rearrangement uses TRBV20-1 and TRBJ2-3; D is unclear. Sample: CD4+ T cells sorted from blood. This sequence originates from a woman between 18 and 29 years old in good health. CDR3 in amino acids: CSARPRTDTQYF. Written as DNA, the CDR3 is TGCAGTGCTAGACCGCGCACAGATACGCAGTATTTT.